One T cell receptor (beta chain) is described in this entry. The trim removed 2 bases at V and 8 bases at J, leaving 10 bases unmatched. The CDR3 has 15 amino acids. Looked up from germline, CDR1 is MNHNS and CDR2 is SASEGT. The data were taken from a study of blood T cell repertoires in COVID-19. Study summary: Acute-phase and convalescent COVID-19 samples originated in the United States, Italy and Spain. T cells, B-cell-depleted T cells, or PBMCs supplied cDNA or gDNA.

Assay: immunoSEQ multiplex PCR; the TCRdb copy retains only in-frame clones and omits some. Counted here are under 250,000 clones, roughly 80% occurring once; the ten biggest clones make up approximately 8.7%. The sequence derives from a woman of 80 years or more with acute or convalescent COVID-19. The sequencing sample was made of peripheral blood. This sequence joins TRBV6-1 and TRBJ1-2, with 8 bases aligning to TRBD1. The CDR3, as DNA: TGTGCCAGCAGTGAACCCGGACAGGGTGCGTTAGGCTACACCTTC. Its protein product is CASSEPGQGALGYTF.